Listed below are T cell receptor beta chains from one sample, sequenced in a study of PD-L1 blockade in urothelial cancer. TCRdb's table, derived via immunoSEQ multiplex PCR, lists solely in-frame clones and lacks some. Among around 100,000 clones, approximately 90% were seen once, and the ten largest hold 3.5% to 4.5%. The material was PBMCs, obtained around atezolizumab (anti-PD-L1) treatment. These receptor sequences come from a man in his sixties with urothelial cancer. CDR3s include the opening cysteine and the closing phenylalanine or tryptophan. A D gene is named only where the DNA matches it firmly.

DNA,CDR3,V,J,D
TGTGCCAGCAGGCGGGATCAAGAGACCCAGTACTTC,CASRRDQETQYF,TRBV2,TRBJ2-5,-
TGTGCCAGCCGCCAAGGGACTAGCGGGAGAACCTACGAGCAGTACTTC,CASRQGTSGRTYEQYF,TRBV27,TRBJ2-7,TRBD2
TGTGCCAGCAGTTCCGGGACTAGCGGGATCCACGAGCAGTACTTC,CASSSGTSGIHEQYF,TRBV6-6,TRBJ2-7,TRBD2
TGCGCCAGCAGCCGAAAGTGGACAGGGGGCTCGTTAGTAGACAATGAGCAGTTCTTC,CASSRKWTGGSLVDNEQFF,TRBV4-3,TRBJ2-1,TRBD1
TGTGCCAGCAGCGTAGGCAGGGCCTCCTACAATGAGCAGTTCTTC,CASSVGRASYNEQFF,TRBV9,TRBJ2-1,-
TGCAGCGCGCGACGACAACAGGGATCTGCGAACACCGGGGAGCTGTTTTTT,CSARRQQGSANTGELFF,TRBV29-1,TRBJ2-2,-
TGTGCCAGCAGCTCCTCGGGGGGCCGAGAGACCCAGTACTTC,CASSSSGGRETQYF,TRBV7-3,TRBJ2-5,-
TGTGCCAGTAGTTCGGTCCCGAACTATGGCTACACCTTC,CASSSVPNYGYTF,TRBV19,TRBJ1-2,-
TGTGCCAGCAAGAAACAGGGCCAAGATAATGAAAAACTGTTTTTT,CASKKQGQDNEKLFF,TRBV7-8,TRBJ1-4,-
TGTGCCAGCAGTTATAGGGACAGAGGGTCCTACGAGCAGTACTTC,CASSYRDRGSYEQYF,TRBV6-6,TRBJ2-7,TRBD1